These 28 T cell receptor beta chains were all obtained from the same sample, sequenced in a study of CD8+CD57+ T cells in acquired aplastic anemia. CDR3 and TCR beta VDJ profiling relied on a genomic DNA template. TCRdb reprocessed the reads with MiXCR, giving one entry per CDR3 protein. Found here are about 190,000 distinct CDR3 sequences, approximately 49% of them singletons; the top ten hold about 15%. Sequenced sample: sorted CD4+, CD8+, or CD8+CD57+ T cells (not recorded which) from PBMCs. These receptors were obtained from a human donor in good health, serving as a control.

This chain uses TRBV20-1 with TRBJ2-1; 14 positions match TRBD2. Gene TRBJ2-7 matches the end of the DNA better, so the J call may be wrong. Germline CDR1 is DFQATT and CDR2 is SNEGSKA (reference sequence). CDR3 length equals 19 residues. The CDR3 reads CSARPLRTSGRIPAYEQYF. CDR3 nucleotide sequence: TGCAGTGCTCGCCCGCTTAGGACTAGCGGGAGGATTCCTGCTTACGAGCAGTACTTC.

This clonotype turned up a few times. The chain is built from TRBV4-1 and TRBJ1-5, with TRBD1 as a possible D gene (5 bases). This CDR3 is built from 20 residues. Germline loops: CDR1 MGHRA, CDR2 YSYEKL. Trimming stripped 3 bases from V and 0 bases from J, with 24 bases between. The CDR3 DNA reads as TGCGCCAGCAGCCACGGCGCGCCGGGACCCAATACTCTTAGCAATCAGCCCCAGCATTTT. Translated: CASSHGAPGPNTLSNQPQHF.

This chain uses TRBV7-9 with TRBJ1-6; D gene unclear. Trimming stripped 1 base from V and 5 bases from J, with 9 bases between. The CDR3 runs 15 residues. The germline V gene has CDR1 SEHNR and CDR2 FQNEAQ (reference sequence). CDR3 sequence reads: CASSLGRTDNSPLHF. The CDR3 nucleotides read TGTGCCAGCAGCTTAGGACGGACGGATAATTCACCCCTCCACTTT.

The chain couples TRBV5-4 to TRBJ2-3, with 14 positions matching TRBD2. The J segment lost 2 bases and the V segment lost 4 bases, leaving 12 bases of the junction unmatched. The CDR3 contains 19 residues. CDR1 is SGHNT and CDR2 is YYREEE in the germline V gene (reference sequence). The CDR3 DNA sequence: TGTGCCAGCAGCCAGAGAGGACTAGCGGGGGGCTTCCACACAGATACGCAGTATTTT. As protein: CASSQRGLAGGFHTDTQYF.

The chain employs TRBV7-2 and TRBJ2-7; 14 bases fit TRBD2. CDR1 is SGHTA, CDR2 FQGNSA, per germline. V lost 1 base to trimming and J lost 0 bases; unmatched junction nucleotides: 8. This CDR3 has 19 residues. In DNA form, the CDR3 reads TGTGCCAGCAGCTTAGTGGGGACTAGCGGGGGCACGAGCTCCTACGAGCAGTACTTC. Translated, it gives CASSLVGTSGGTSSYEQYF.

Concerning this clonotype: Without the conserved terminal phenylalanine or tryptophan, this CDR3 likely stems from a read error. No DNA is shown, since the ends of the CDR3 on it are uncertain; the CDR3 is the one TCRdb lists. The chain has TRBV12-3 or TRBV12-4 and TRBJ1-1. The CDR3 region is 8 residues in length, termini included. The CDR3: CASRGGGV.

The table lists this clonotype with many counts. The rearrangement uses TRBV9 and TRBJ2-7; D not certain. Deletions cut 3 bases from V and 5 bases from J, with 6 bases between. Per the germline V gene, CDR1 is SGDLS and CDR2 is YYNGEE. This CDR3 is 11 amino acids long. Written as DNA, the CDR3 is TGTGCCAGCAGCGCCTTCCACGAGCAGTACTTC. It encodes CASSAFHEQYF.

CDR3 nucleotide sequence: TGTGCCAGCAGCCTCGGACAGTATGGCAATCAGCCCCAGCATTTT. This translates into CASSLGQYGNQPQHF. The gene calls are TRBV3-1 and TRBJ1-5; perhaps TRBD1 as D (6 bases). This CDR3 has 15 residues. V lost 4 bases and J lost 2, with 12 bases in between. Germline V CDR1 and CDR2: LGHDT, YNNKEL (reference sequence).

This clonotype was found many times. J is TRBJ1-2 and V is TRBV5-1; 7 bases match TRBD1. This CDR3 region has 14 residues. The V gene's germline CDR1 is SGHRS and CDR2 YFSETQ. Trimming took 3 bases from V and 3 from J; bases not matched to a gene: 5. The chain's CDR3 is CASSSSGTDYGYTF. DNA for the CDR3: TGCGCCAGCAGCTCCTCCGGGACAGACTATGGCTACACCTTC.

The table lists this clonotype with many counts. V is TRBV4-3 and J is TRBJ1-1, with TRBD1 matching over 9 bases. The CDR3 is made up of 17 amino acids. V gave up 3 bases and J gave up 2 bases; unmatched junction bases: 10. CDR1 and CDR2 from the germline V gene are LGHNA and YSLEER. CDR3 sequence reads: CASSHGSRQGGNTEAFF. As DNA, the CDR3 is TGCGCCAGCAGCCATGGGTCTAGACAGGGGGGAAACACTGAAGCTTTCTTT.

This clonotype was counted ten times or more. Here the CDR3 reads CASSLDRGATNEKLFF. CDR3 bases: TGTGCCAGCAGCTTGGACAGGGGTGCAACTAATGAAAAACTGTTTTTT. V gene TRBV5-6 combines with J gene TRBJ1-4; 7 nucleotides line up with TRBD1. The V segment lost 0 bases and the J segment 0 bases; nucleotides outside the gene matches: 2. Germline assignment: CDR1 SGHDT and CDR2 YYEEEE. This CDR3 has 16 amino acids.

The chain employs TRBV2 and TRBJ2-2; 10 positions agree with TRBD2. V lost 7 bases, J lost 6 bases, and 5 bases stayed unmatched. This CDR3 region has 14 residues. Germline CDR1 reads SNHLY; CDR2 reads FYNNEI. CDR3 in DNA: TGTGCCAGCACCGGGACTAGCGCCCCCGGGGAGCTGTTTTTT. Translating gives CASTGTSAPGELFF.

CDR3: CASSYVTGSSTDTQYF. The CDR3 region has the DNA TGTGCCAGCAGTTACGTGACTGGGTCCAGCACAGATACGCAGTACTTC. This chain connects TRBV6-5 to TRBJ2-5; D remains unclear. The ends were cut back, 2 bases at V and 11 bases at J, with 24 bases in the middle. The CDR3 is made up of 16 amino acids. The germline CDR1 and CDR2 sequences are MNHEY and SVGAGI.

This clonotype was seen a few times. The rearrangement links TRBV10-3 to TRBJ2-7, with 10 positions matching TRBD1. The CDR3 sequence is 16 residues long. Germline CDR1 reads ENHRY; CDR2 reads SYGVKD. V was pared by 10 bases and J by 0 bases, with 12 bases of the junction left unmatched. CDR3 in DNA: TGTGCCAGCTTCTCCTGGGGGACAGGGGTCTCCTACGAGCAGTACTTC. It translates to CASFSWGTGVSYEQYF.

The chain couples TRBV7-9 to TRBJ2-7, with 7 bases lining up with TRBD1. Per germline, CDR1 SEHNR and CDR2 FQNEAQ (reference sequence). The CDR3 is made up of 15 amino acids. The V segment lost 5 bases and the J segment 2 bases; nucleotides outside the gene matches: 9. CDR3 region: CASSPDRETTYEQYF. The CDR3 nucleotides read TGTGCCAGCAGCCCCGACAGGGAAACTACCTACGAGCAGTACTTC.

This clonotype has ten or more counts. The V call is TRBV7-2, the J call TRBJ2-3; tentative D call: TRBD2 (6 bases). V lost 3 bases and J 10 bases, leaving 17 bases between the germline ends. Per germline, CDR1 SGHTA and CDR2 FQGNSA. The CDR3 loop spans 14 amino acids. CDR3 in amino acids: CASSFGSGVRAQYF. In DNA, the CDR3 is TGTGCCAGCAGCTTTGGTTCGGGGGTTCGGGCGCAGTATTTT.

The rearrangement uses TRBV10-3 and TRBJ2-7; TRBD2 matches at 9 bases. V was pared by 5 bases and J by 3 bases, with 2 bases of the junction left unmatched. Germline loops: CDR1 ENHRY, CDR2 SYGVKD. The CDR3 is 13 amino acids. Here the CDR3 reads CAISLAGDYEQYF. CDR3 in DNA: TGTGCCATCAGTTTAGCGGGGGACTACGAGCAGTACTTC.

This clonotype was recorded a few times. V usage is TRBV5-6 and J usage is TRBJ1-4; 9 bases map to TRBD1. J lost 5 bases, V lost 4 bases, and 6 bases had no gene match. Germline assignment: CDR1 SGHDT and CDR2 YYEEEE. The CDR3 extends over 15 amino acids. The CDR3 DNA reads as TGTGCCAGCAGCGACGGGACAGGGCGAAATGAAAAACTGTTTTTT. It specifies CASSDGTGRNEKLFF.

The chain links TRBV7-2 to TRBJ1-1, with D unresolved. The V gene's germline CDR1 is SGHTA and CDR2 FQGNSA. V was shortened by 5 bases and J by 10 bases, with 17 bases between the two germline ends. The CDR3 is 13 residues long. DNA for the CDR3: TGTGCCAGCAGCATCGCGACCGTGGCGGGAGCTTTCTTT. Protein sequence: CASSIATVAGAFF.

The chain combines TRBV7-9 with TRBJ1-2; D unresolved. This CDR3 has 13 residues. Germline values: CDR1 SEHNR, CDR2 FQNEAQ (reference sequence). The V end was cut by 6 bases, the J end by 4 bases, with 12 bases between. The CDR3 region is CASRPNILYGYTF. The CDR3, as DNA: TGTGCCAGCAGACCTAACATCCTCTATGGCTACACCTTC.

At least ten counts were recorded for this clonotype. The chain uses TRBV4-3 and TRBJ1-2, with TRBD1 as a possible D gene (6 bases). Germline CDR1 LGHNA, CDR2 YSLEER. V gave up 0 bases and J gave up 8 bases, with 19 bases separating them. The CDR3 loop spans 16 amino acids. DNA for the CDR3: TGCGCCAGCAGCCAAGATTTCGGGGGCAGGGGCGGGGGCTACACCTTC. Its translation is CASSQDFGGRGGGYTF.

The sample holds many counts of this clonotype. CDR3 sequence (DNA): TGCGCCAGCAGCTTGGGACAGGGACCCTACACCTTC. Amino acids: CASSLGQGPYTF. The chain couples TRBV5-1 to TRBJ1-2; 7 nucleotides line up with TRBD1. The CDR3 runs to 12 residues. J lost 10 bases, V lost 0 bases, and 3 bases had no gene match. Germline V lookup: CDR1 SGHRS, CDR2 YFSETQ.

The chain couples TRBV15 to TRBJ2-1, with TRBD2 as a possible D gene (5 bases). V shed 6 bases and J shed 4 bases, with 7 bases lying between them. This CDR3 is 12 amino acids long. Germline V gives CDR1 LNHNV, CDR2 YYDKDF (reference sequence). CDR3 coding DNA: TGTGCCACCAGACAGCGGTACAATGAGCAGTTCTTC. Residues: CATRQRYNEQFF. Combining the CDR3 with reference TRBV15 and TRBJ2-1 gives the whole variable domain DAMVIQNPRYQVTQFGKPVTLSCSQTLNHNVMYWYQQKSSQAPKLLFHYYDKDFNNEADTPDNFQSRRPNTSFCFLDIRSPGLGDTAMYLCATRQRYNEQFFGPGTRLTVL.

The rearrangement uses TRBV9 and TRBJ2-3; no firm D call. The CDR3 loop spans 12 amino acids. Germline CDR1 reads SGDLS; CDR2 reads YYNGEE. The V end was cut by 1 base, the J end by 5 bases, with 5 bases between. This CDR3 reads CASSVWGDTQYF. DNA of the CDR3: TGTGCCAGCAGCGTATGGGGAGATACGCAGTATTTT.

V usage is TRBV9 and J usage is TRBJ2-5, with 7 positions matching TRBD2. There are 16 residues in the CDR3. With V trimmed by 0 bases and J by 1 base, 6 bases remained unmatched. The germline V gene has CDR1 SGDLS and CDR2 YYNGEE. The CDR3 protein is CASSVGTSSGQETQYF. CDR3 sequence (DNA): TGTGCCAGCAGCGTAGGGACCTCTAGCGGCCAAGAGACCCAGTACTTC.

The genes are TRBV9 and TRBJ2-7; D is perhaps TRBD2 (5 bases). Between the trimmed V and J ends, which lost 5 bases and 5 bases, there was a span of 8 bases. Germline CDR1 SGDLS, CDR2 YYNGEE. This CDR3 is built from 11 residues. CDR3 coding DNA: TGTGCCAGCAGTGCCGGGGACGAGCAGTACTTC. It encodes CASSAGDEQYF.

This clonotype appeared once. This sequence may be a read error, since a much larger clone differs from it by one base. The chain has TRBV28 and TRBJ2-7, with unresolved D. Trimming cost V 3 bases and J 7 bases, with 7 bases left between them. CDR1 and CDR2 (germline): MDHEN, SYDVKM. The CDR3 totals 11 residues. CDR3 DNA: TGTGCCAGCAGTTTCTACAATGAGCAGTACTTC. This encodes CASSFYNEQYF.

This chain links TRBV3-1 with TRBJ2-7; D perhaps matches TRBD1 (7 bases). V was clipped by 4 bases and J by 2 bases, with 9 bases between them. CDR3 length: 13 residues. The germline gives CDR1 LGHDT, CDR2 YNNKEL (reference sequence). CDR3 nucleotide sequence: TGTGCCAGCAGCCGCGGGACAGCCTACGAGCAGTACTTC. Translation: CASSRGTAYEQYF.